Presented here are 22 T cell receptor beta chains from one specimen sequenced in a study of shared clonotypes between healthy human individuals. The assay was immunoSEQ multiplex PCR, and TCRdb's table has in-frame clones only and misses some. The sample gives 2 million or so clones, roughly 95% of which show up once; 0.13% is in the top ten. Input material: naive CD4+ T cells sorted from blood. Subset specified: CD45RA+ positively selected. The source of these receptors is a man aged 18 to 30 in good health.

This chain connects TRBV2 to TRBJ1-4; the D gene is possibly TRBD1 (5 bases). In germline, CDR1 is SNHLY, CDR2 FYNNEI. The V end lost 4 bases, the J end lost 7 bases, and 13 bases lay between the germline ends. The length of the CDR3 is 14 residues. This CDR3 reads CASSVSSGREKLFF. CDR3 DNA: TGTGCCAGCAGTGTCTCGTCAGGGCGTGAAAAACTGTTTTTT.

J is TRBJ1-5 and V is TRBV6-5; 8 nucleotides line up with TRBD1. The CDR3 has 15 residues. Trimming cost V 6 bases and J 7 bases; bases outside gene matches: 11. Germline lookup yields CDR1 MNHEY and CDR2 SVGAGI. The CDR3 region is CASSRGQGSGQPQHF. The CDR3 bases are TGTGCCAGCAGCCGCGGACAGGGATCGGGGCAGCCCCAGCATTTT.

The chain's CDR3 is CASSQDGLKTDTQYF. CDR3 coding DNA: TGCGCCAGCAGCCAAGATGGGCTCAAAACAGATACGCAGTATTTT. This chain links TRBV4-1 with TRBJ2-3, with D unclear. V was cut by 0 bases and J by 3 bases, with 10 bases left in between. This CDR3 has 15 amino acids. The V gene's germline CDR1 is MGHRA and CDR2 YSYEKL.

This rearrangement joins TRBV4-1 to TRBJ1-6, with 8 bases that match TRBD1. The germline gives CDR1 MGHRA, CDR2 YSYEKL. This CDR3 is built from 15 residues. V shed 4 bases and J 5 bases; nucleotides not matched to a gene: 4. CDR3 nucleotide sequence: TGCGCCAGCAGCCTCCAGGGGGCGGATAATTCACCCCTCCACTTT. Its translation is CASSLQGADNSPLHF.

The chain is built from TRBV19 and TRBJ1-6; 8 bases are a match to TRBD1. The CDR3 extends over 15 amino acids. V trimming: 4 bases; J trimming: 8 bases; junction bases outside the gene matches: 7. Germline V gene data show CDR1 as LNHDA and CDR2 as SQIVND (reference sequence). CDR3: CASSTPDRADSPLHF. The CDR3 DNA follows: TGTGCCAGTAGTACCCCGGACAGGGCCGATTCACCCCTCCACTTT.

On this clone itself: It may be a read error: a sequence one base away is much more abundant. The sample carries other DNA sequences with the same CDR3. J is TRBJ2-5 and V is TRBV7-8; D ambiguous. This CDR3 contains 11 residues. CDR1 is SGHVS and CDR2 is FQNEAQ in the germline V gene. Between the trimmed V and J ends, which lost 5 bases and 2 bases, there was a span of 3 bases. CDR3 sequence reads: CASSPQETQYF. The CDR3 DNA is TGTGCCAGCAGCCCACAAGAGACCCAGTACTTC.

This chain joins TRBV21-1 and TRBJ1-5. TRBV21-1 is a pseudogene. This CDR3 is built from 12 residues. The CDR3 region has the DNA TGTGCCAGCAGCTCCCGGGGGCAGCCCCAGCATTTT. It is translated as CASSSRGQPQHF.

The CDR3 DNA is TGTGCTAGTGGTTTGGCACAGGGGGTTGGCGCTGAAGCTTTCTTT. This sequence encodes CASGLAQGVGAEAFF. The rearrangement joins TRBV12-5 to TRBJ1-1, with TRBD1 matching 8 bases. Germline loops: CDR1 LGHNT, CDR2 FRNRAP. V shed 1 base, J shed 6 bases, and the junction held 7 bases outside the gene matches. This CDR3 has 15 amino acids.

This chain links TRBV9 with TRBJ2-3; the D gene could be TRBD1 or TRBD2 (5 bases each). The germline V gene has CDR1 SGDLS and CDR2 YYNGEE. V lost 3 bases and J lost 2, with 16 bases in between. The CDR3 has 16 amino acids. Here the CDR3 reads CASSGRGRGATDTQYF. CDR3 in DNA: TGTGCCAGCAGCGGTCGGGGAAGGGGAGCCACAGATACGCAGTATTTT.

CDR3 amino acids: CASSPLAGGTDTQYF. The DNA for the CDR3 is TGCGCCAGCAGCCCCCTAGCGGGAGGCACAGATACGCAGTATTTT. The chain carries TRBV4-1 and TRBJ2-3; 10 nucleotides match TRBD2. V lost 4 bases to trimming and J lost 1 base; unmatched junction nucleotides: 2. CDR3 length: 15 amino acids. The germline CDR1 and CDR2 sequences are MGHRA and YSYEKL.

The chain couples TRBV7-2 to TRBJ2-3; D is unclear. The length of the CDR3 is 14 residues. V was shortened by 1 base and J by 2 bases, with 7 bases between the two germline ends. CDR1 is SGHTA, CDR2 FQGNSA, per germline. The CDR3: CASSLGQATDTQYF. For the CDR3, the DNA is TGTGCCAGCAGCTTAGGGCAGGCCACAGATACGCAGTATTTT.

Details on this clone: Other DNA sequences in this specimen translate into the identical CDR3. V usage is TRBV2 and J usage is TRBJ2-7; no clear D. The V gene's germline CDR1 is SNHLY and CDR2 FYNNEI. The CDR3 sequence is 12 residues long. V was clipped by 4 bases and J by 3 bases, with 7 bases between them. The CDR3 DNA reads TGTGCCAGCAGTGTTGGTGGCTACGAGCAGTACTTC. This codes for CASSVGGYEQYF.

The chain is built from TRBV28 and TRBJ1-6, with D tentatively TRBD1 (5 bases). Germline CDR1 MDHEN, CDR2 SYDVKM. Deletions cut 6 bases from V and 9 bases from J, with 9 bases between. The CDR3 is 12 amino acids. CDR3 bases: TGTGCCAGCAGGGGACTGGGTTCACCCCTCCACTTT. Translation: CASRGLGSPLHF.

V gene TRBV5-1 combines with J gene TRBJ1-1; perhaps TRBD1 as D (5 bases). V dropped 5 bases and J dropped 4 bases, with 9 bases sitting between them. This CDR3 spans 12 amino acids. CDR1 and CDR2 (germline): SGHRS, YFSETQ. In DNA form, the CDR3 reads TGCGCCAGCAGGACAGAGCGCACTGAAGCTTTCTTT. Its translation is CASRTERTEAFF.

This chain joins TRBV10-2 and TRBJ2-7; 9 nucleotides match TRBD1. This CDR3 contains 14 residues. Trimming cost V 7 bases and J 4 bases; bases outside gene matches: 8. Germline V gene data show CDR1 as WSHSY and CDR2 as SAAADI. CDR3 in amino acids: CASMSGTGIYEQYF. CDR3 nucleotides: TGCGCCAGCATGAGCGGGACAGGGATTTACGAGCAGTACTTC.

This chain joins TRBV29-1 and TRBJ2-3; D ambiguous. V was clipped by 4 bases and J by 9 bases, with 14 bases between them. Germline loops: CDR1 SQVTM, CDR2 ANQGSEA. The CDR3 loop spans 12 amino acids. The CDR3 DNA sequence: TGCAGCGTTGGAGACCTACAAAAAACGCAGTATTTT. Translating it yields CSVGDLQKTQYF.

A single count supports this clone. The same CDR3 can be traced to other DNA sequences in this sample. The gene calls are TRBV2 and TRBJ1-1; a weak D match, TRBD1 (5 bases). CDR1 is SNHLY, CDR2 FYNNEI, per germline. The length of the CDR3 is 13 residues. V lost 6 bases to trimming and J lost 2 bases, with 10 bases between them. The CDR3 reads CASRTGANTEAFF. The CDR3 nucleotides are TGTGCCAGCAGGACCGGGGCTAACACTGAAGCTTTCTTT.

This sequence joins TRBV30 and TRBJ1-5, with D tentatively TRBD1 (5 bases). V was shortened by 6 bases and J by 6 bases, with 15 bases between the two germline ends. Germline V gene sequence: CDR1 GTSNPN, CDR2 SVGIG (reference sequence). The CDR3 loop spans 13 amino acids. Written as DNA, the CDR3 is TGTGCCTGCACAGGACAAGAGGGTCAGCCCCAGCATTTT. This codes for CACTGQEGQPQHF.

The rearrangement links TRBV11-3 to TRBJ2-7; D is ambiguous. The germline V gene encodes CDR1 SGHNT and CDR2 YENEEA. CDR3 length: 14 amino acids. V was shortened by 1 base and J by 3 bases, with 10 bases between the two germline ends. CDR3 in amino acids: CASSLGNSYYEQYF. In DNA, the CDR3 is TGTGCCAGCAGCTTAGGTAACAGCTACTACGAGCAGTACTTC.

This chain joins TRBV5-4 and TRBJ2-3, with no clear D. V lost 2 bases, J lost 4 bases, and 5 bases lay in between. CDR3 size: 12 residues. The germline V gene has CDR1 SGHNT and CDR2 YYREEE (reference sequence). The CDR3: CASSLSADTQYF. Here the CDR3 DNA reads TGTGCCAGCAGCTTATCGGCAGATACGCAGTATTTT.

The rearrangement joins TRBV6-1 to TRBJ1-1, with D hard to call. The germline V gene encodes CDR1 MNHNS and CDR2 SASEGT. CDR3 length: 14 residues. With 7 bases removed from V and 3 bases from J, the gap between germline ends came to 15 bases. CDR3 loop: CASMLRQRYTEAFF. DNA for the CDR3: TGTGCCAGCATGCTTCGCCAAAGGTACACTGAAGCTTTCTTT.

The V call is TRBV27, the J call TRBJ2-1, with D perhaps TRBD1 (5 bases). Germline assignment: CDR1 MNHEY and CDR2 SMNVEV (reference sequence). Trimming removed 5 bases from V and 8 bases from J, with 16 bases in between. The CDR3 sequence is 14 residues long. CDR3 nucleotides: TGTGCCAGCAGTCCGACCCAGGGAAGGGATGAGCAGTTCTTC. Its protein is CASSPTQGRDEQFF.